The rows below give T cell receptor beta chains drawn from one sample of a study of CXCR3-negative and CXCR3-positive naive CD8 T cells. After re-calling the 5' RACE reads, TCRdb lists one entry per CDR3 protein, DNA absent. The table lists approximately 83,000 distinct CDR3 sequences, with about 1.5% in the top ten. The sample was naive CXCR3- CD8+ T cells from blood. Receptors originate from a human donor in good health. Some clones in this sample may be carry-over from other donors' samples. CDR3s include the opening cysteine and the closing phenylalanine or tryptophan.

V: TRBV28
J: TRBJ2-3
CDR3: CASTDERGLAPTADTQYF

V: TRBV29-1
J: TRBJ2-3
CDR3: CSVPPGTDTQYF

V: TRBV5-1
J: TRBJ1-1
CDR3: CASSLVGGDTEAFF

V: TRBV29-1
J: TRBJ1-2
CDR3: CSVEALHGYTF

V: TRBV29-1
J: TRBJ1-1
CDR3: CSSRGGVSAEAFF

V: TRBV29-1
J: TRBJ2-1
CDR3: CSVDGLSGRNEQFF

V: TRBV27
J: TRBJ2-7
CDR3: CASSLGQGGFYEQYF

V: TRBV20-1
J: TRBJ2-3
CDR3: CSARVEQFTDTQYF

V: TRBV3-1
J: TRBJ1-1
CDR3: CASSWTDNTEAFF

V: TRBV21-1
J: TRBJ2-7
CDR3: CASSARTGTPYEQYF

V: TRBV3-1
J: TRBJ2-1
CDR3: CASSHGRPSYNEQFF

V: TRBV5-1
J: TRBJ2-7
CDR3: CASSSEGQGSYEQYF

V: TRBV6-5
J: TRBJ2-1
CDR3: CASSGPGLAVANEQFF

V: TRBV6-5
J: TRBJ2-1
CDR3: CASTSSGGPYYNEQFF

V: TRBV10-3
J: TRBJ2-1
CDR3: CAISETGGNGEQFF

V: TRBV29-1
J: TRBJ2-3
CDR3: CSSGASGVGTDTQYF

V: TRBV25-1
J: TRBJ2-3
CDR3: CASSEYGDLREMPDTQYF

V: TRBV20-1
J: TRBJ2-7
CDR3: CSAPWAGGYEQYF

V: TRBV27
J: TRBJ1-1
CDR3: CASSDMSGNTEAFF

V: TRBV15
J: TRBJ2-3
CDR3: CATSRGGTGGDLTDTRYF

V: TRBV29-1
J: TRBJ2-7
CDR3: CSVEVRDRDYEQYF

V: TRBV10-2
J: TRBJ1-1
CDR3: CASIQGSGDTEAFF

V: TRBV28
J: TRBJ2-1
CDR3: CASSLVPEGRGYEQFF

V: TRBV11-2
J: TRBJ2-5
CDR3: CASSLFSGGIQETQYF

V: TRBV7-6
J: TRBJ1-6
CDR3: CASSLAGTHNSPLHF

V: TRBV29-1
J: TRBJ2-5
CDR3: CSVVGGNIQETQYF

V: TRBV29-1
J: TRBJ1-1
CDR3: CSGFGMNTEAFF

V: TRBV29-1
J: TRBJ1-3
CDR3: CSVEGTGNTIYF

V: TRBV4-1
J: TRBJ2-2
CDR3: CASSQGPEWGGTGELFF

V: TRBV7-9
J: TRBJ1-1
CDR3: CASSHGLMITEAFF

V: TRBV3-1
J: TRBJ1-5
CDR3: CASSQGRYQPQHF

V: TRBV29-1
J: TRBJ2-2
CDR3: CSVEESAWSGELFF

V: TRBV28
J: TRBJ2-2
CDR3: CASSLLQLDRALGELFF